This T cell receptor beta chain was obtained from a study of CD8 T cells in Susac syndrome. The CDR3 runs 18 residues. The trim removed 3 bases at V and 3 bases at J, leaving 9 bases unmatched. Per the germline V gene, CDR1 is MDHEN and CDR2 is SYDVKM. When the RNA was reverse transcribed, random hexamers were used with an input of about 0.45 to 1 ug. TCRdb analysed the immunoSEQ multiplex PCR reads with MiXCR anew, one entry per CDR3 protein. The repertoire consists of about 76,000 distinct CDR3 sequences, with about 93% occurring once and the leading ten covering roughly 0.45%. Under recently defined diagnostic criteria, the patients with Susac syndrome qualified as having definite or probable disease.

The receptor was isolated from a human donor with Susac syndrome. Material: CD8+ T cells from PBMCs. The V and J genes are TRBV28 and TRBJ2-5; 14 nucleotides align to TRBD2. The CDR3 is CASSFRLGLAGDKETQYF. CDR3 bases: TGTGCCAGCAGTTTCCGCCTGGGACTAGCGGGAGATAAAGAGACCCAGTACTTC.